In its sample, the clone carrying this T cell receptor beta chain was seen once. TCRdb itself ran the 5' RACE reads through MiXCR, one entry per CDR3 protein. The sample carries 95,000 to 100,000 distinct CDR3 sequences, approximately 18% recorded once. V trimming: 6 bases; J trimming: 8 bases; junction bases outside the gene matches: 2. The CDR3 consists of 11 residues. Germline CDR1 SEHNR, CDR2 FQNEAQ (reference sequence). This record belongs to a study of T cells of healthy individuals. This TCR derives from a human donor in good health. This rearrangement joins TRBV7-9 to TRBJ1-2; 8 positions match TRBD1. This CDR3 reads CASRQGEGYTF. For the CDR3, the DNA is TGTGCCAGCAGACAGGGGGAGGGCTACACCTTC. Using reference TRBV7-9 and TRBJ1-2 for the parts outside the CDR3, the full variable domain is DTGVSQNPRHKITKRGQNVTFRCDPISEHNRLYWYRQTLGQGPEFLTYFQNEAQLEKSRLLSDRFSAERPKGSFSTLEIQRTEQGDSAMYLCASRQGEGYTFGSGTRLTVV.